The 20 T cell receptor beta chains presented below share a single source sample, sequenced in a study of blood T cell repertoires in COVID-19 (dated by TCRdb to the early 2020s). Preparation of the library involved the immunoSEQ multiplex PCR assay. In its TCRdb copy, this immuneACCESS table keeps in-frame sequences only and misses some clones. Where compared with another copy, unresolved V genes explain less than half of these, and the others have no known cause. The sample includes roughly 200,000 clones, with almost 85% observed a single time. 5% to 6.5% of the sample comes from the top ten. The specimen sequenced was peripheral blood. These TCRs come from an older woman with active or convalescent COVID-19.

This clone was picked up a small number of times. CDR3 sequence (DNA): TGCAGCGCTACTAACGCCGGGGAGCTGTTTTTT. Its protein product is CSATNAGELFF. The chain couples TRBV29-1 to TRBJ2-2; D is unclear. This CDR3 is 11 amino acids long. The V gene lost 7 bases and the J gene lost 6 bases, with 9 bases spanning the gap. Germline V CDR1 and CDR2: SQVTM, ANQGSEA.

The sample holds one count of this clone. This sequence joins TRBV7-3 and TRBJ2-3, with 7 bases lining up with TRBD2. Trimming at V came to 5 bases and at J to 2 bases, leaving 4 bases not matched to a gene. The CDR3 has 14 residues. Per germline, CDR1 SGHTA and CDR2 FQGTGA. CDR3 DNA sequence: TGTGCCAGCAGCGTCCAGCGGGACACAGATACGCAGTATTTT. It translates to CASSVQRDTDTQYF.

The J gene is TRBJ1-2, the V gene TRBV29-1; the D gene is possibly TRBD1 (5 bases). Germline CDR1 and CDR2: SQVTM and ANQGSEA. Trimming removed 6 bases at V and 0 bases at J, with 8 bases between. This CDR3 is built from 12 residues. CDR3 DNA: TGCAGCGTGGGGCAGGCTAACTATGGCTACACCTTC. Its translation: CSVGQANYGYTF.

The rearrangement uses TRBV5-4 and TRBJ2-6, with 7 bases that match TRBD1. This CDR3 comprises 17 residues. After removal of 0 bases from V and 3 bases from J, the junction contained 6 bases not matched to a gene. Germline V gene lookup returns CDR1 SGHNT and CDR2 YYREEE (reference sequence). The CDR3 coding sequence is TGTGCCAGCAGCTTGGGAGGGGGCTATGGTGGGGCCAACGTCCTGACTTTC. This codes for CASSLGGGYGGANVLTF.

The chain has TRBV19 and TRBJ2-7, with D perhaps matching TRBD2 (5 bases). This CDR3 has 13 amino acids. Germline lookup yields CDR1 LNHDA and CDR2 SQIVND (reference sequence). The V end was cut by 3 bases, the J end by 3 bases, with 9 bases between. The CDR3 loop reads CASSMGVGYEQYF. CDR3 nucleotides: TGTGCCAGTAGTATGGGAGTGGGCTACGAGCAGTACTTC. Full variable domain (rest looked up from reference TRBV19 and TRBJ2-7): DGGITQSPKYLFRKEGQNVTLSCEQNLNHDAMYWYRQDPGQGLRLIYYSQIVNDFQKGDIAEGYSVSREKKESFPLTVTSAQKNPTAFYLCASSMGVGYEQYFGPGTRLTVT.

The V gene is TRBV4-1, the J gene TRBJ1-5; D perhaps matches TRBD1 (5 bases). Germline lookup yields CDR1 MGHRA and CDR2 YSYEKL. Between the trimmed V and J ends, which lost 1 base and 7 bases, there was a span of 26 bases. The CDR3 loop spans 19 amino acids. This CDR3 is CASSQGARGRGPTGQPQHF. CDR3 coding DNA: TGCGCCAGCAGCCAAGGGGCTCGGGGGAGGGGACCAACGGGGCAGCCCCAGCATTTT.

The table lists this clone with a count of one. V and J are TRBV4-1 and TRBJ2-1; 13 nucleotides align to TRBD2. The V gene's germline CDR1 is MGHRA and CDR2 YSYEKL. Losses at the gene ends were 2 bases for V and 7 bases for J; bases not matched to a gene: 2. The CDR3 sequence is 15 residues long. This chain's CDR3 is CASSQRTSGRNEQFF. The CDR3 DNA is TGCGCCAGCAGCCAAAGGACTAGCGGGAGAAATGAGCAGTTCTTC.

A note on this clone: Compared with germline, one end of the junction differs, possibly owing to a read error. V and J are TRBV7-7 and TRBJ2-5, with 7 bases aligning to TRBD1. This CDR3 is built from 12 residues. Germline CDR1 SSHAT, CDR2 FNYEAQ (reference sequence). In nucleotides, the CDR3 is TGTGCTAGCAGCCAACAGGGGGAGACCCAGTACTTC. Protein: CASSQQGETQYF.

The V and J genes are TRBV19 and TRBJ2-7, with D tentatively TRBD2 (6 bases). The CDR3 consists of 13 residues. Germline V gene data show CDR1 as LNHDA and CDR2 as SQIVND (reference sequence). Trimming took off 5 bases at V and 7 bases at J, with 15 bases between the two ends. CDR3 in DNA: TGTGCCAGTAGTGCCCTTGGTGGGGGGGAGCAGTACTTC. This encodes CASSALGGGEQYF.

The J gene is TRBJ1-5, the V gene TRBV7-2; D not resolved. This CDR3 contains 14 residues. V was cut by 1 base and J by 7 bases, with 11 bases left in between. Germline loops: CDR1 SGHTA, CDR2 FQGNSA. In nucleotides, the CDR3 is TGTGCCAGCAGCTTAGGGGCGGGATACCAGCCCCAGCATTTT. It is translated as CASSLGAGYQPQHF.

V usage is TRBV18 and J usage is TRBJ1-4; D is possibly TRBD1 (5 bases). Germline V gives CDR1 KGHSH, CDR2 LQKENI. The CDR3 covers 17 residues. V was trimmed by 2 bases and J by 8 bases, leaving 21 bases between them. CDR3 region: CASSPSRLVGGDEKLFF. The CDR3 DNA follows: TGTGCCAGCTCACCAAGTAGACTCGTTGGAGGGGACGAAAAACTGTTTTTT. Full variable domain (outside the CDR3, taken from reference TRBV18 and TRBJ1-4): NAGVMQNPRHLVRRRGQEARLRCSPMKGHSHVYWYRQLPEEGLKFMVYLQKENIIDESGMPKERFSAEFPKEGPSILRIQQVVRGDSAAYFCASSPSRLVGGDEKLFFGSGTQLSVL.

This chain uses TRBV18 with TRBJ2-7, with no clear D. The CDR3 is 15 amino acids. Trimming took off 1 base at V and 6 bases at J, with 16 bases between the two ends. Germline assignment: CDR1 KGHSH and CDR2 LQKENI. In DNA, the CDR3 is TGTGCCAGCTCACCACTTAGCACTACAAATGGCGAGCAGTACTTC. The encoded protein is CASSPLSTTNGEQYF. Filled out from reference TRBV18 and TRBJ2-7, the complete variable domain reads NAGVMQNPRHLVRRRGQEARLRCSPMKGHSHVYWYRQLPEEGLKFMVYLQKENIIDESGMPKERFSAEFPKEGPSILRIQQVVRGDSAAYFCASSPLSTTNGEQYFGPGTRLTVT.

The CDR3 region is CASSVSSTMNTGELFF. The CDR3 region has the DNA TGTGCCAGCAGCGTTAGCAGCACCATGAACACCGGGGAGCTGTTTTTT. The gene calls are TRBV9 and TRBJ2-2; D gene ambiguous. V dropped 2 bases and J dropped 1 base, with 12 bases sitting between them. The CDR3 sequence is 16 residues long. The germline gives CDR1 SGDLS, CDR2 YYNGEE.

V and J are TRBV29-1 and TRBJ2-5; D is possibly TRBD1 (6 bases). This CDR3 contains 15 residues. Germline CDR1 SQVTM, CDR2 ANQGSEA. Trimming took 7 bases from V and 1 from J, leaving 19 bases between them. The CDR3 DNA sequence: TGCAGCGCTCTAGCCGGGACATCGTCCCAAGAGACCCAGTACTTC. Residues: CSALAGTSSQETQYF.

This clone was detected only once. The chain combines TRBV6-6 with TRBJ1-2; 8 bases match TRBD1. This CDR3 has 14 residues. Trimming at V came to 5 bases and at J to 2 bases, leaving 4 bases not matched to a gene. CDR1 and CDR2 (germline): MNHNY, SVGAGI (reference sequence). As DNA, the CDR3 is TGTGCCAGCAGTCCTGACAGGGGAAACTATGGCTACACCTTC. This codes for CASSPDRGNYGYTF.

The rearrangement links TRBV4-1 to TRBJ2-2; D possibly corresponds to TRBD1 (6 bases). Germline CDR1 MGHRA, CDR2 YSYEKL. The germline V and J ends were trimmed by 1 base and 0 bases, with 12 bases remaining between them. The CDR3 covers 17 residues. CDR3 sequence: CASSQVGAGANTGELFF. CDR3 DNA: TGCGCCAGCAGCCAAGTGGGGGCAGGGGCGAACACCGGGGAGCTGTTTTTT.

The chain links TRBV24-1 to TRBJ2-5, with a possible D match to TRBD1 (5 bases). CDR1 and CDR2 from the germline V gene are KGHDR and SFDVKD. This CDR3 spans 14 amino acids. V was clipped by 2 bases and J by 5 bases, with 11 bases between them. The CDR3 nucleotides are TGTGCCACCAGTGATTCCAGGGTTGTGGAGACCCAGTACTTC. Translating gives CATSDSRVVETQYF.

This chain links TRBV24-1 with TRBJ2-7, with D perhaps matching TRBD1 (5 bases). Trimming pared 12 bases from V and 0 bases from J, leaving 14 bases between. CDR1 is KGHDR and CDR2 is SFDVKD in the germline V gene. This CDR3 contains 13 residues. CDR3 DNA sequence: TGTGCCGGCTATCCGGACAACTCCTACGAGCAGTACTTC. Encoded protein: CAGYPDNSYEQYF.

The J gene is TRBJ2-3, the V gene TRBV7-9; 7 nucleotides agree with TRBD2. There are 18 residues in the CDR3. Trimming cost V 6 bases and J 1 base; bases outside gene matches: 16. From germline, CDR1 is SEHNR and CDR2 FQNEAQ (reference sequence). DNA for the CDR3: TGTGCCAGCAGTCAAACCACTTTCTTCCTAGCGGGCACAGATACGCAGTATTTT. Amino acids: CASSQTTFFLAGTDTQYF.

The V gene is TRBV5-1, the J gene TRBJ2-7; 9 nucleotides match TRBD1. This CDR3 is built from 15 residues. The germline V gene has CDR1 SGHRS and CDR2 YFSETQ. Trimming at V came to 2 bases and at J to 2 bases, leaving 5 bases not matched to a gene. For the CDR3, the DNA is TGCGCCAGCAGCTTTGACAGGGGGGAAACCTACGAGCAGTACTTC. Its protein product is CASSFDRGETYEQYF.